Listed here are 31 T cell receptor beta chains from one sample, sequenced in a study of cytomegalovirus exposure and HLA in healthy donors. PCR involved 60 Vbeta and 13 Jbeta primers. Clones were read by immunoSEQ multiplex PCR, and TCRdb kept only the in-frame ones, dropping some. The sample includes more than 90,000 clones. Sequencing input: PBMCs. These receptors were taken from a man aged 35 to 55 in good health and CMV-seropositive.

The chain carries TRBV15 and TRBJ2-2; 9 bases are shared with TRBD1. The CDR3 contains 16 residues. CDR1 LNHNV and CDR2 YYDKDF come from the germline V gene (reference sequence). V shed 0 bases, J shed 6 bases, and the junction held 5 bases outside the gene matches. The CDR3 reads CATSRDSDRGSGELFF. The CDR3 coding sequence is TGTGCCACCAGCAGAGATAGTGACAGGGGGTCCGGGGAGCTGTTTTTT.

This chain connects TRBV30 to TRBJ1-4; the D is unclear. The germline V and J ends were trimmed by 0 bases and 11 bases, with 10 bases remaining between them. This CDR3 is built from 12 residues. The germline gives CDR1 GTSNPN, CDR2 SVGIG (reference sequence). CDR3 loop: CAWSVLGAKLFF. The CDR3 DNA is TGTGCCTGGAGTGTACTCGGTGCGAAACTGTTTTTT.

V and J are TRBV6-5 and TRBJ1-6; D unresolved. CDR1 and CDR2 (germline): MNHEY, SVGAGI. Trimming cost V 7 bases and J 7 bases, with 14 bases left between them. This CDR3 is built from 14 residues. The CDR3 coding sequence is TGTGCCAGCACCAAGTCACACCCCAATTCACCCCTCCACTTT. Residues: CASTKSHPNSPLHF.

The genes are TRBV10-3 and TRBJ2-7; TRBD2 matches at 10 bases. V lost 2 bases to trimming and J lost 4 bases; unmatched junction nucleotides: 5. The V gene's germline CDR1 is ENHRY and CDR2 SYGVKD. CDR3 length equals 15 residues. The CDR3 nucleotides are TGTGCCATCAGTGAGACTCTAGCGGGGGATTACGAGCAGTACTTC. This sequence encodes CAISETLAGDYEQYF.

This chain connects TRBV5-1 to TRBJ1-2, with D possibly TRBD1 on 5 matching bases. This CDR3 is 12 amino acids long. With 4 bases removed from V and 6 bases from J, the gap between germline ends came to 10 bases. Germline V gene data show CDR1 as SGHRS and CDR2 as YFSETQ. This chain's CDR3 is CASSIGEDGYTF. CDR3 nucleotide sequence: TGCGCCAGCAGCATAGGGGAAGATGGCTACACCTTC. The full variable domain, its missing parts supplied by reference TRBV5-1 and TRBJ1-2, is KAGVTQTPRYLIKTRGQQVTLSCSPISGHRSVSWYQQTPGQGLQFLFEYFSETQRNKGNFPGRFSGRQFSNSRSEMNVSTLELGDSALYLCASSIGEDGYTFGSGTRLTVV.

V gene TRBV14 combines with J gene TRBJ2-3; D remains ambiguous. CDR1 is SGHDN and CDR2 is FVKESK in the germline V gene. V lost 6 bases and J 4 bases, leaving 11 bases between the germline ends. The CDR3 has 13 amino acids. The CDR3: CASSVWPADTQYF. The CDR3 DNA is TGTGCCAGCAGTGTTTGGCCCGCAGATACGCAGTATTTT.

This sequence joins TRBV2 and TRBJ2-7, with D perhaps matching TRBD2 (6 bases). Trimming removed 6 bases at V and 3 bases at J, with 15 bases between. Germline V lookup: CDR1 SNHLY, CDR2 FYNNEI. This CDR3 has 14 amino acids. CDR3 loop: CASRGGRQVYEQYF. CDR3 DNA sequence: TGTGCCAGCAGGGGGGGACGGCAAGTCTACGAGCAGTACTTC.

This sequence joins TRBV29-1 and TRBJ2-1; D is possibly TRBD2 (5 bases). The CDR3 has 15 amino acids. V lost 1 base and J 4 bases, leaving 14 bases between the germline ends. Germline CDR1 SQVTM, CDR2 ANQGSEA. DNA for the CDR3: TGCAGCGTTGAAGGAGGGCTGAGCTTATACAATGAGCAGTTCTTC. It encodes CSVEGGLSLYNEQFF.

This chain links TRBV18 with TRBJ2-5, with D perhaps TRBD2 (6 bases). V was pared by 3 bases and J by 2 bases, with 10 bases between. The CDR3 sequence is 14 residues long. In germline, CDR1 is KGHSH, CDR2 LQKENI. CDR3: CASSPLAAQETQYF. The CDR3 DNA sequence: TGTGCCAGCTCACCTTTAGCGGCTCAAGAGACCCAGTACTTC.

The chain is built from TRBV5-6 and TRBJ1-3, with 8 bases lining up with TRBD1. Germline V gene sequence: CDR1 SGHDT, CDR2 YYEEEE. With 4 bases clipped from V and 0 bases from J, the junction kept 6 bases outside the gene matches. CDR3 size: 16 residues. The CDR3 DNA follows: TGTGCCAGCAGCCCAGGACAGGGCGTCTCTGGAAACACCATATATTTT. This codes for CASSPGQGVSGNTIYF.

This chain's CDR3 is CASSTAPGQGVNEQFF. The CDR3 DNA reads TGTGCCAGCAGTACCGCACCGGGACAGGGGGTAAATGAGCAGTTCTTC. The chain combines TRBV7-3 with TRBJ2-1, with 11 positions matching TRBD1. Looked up from germline, CDR1 is SGHTA and CDR2 is FQGTGA. Trimming at V came to 6 bases and at J to 7 bases, leaving 11 bases not matched to a gene. CDR3 length: 16 residues.

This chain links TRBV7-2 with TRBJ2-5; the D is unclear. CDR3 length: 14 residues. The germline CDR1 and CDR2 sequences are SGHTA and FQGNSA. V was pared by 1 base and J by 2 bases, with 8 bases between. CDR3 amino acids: CASSLGYSQETQYF. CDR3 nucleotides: TGTGCCAGCAGCTTAGGGTACAGTCAAGAGACCCAGTACTTC.

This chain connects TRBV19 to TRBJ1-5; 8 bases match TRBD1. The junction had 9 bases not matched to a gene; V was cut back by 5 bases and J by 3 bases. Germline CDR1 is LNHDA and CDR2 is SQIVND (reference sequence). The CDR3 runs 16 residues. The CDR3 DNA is TGTGCCAGTAGTGTACCGGGACAGGCCTACAATCAGCCCCAGCATTTT. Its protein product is CASSVPGQAYNQPQHF.

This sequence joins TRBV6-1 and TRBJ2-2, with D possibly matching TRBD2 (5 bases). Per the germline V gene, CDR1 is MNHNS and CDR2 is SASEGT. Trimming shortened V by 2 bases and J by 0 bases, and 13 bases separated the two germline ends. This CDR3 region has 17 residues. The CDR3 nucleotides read TGTGCCAGCAGTGAATATGCTTGGACTCCGAACACCGGGGAGCTGTTTTTT. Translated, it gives CASSEYAWTPNTGELFF.

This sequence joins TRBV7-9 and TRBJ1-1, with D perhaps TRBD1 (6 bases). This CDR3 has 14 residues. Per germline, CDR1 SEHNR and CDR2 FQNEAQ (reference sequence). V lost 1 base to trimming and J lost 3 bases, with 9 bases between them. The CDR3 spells CASSLGGQYTEAFF. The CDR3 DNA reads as TGTGCCAGCAGCTTAGGTGGACAGTACACTGAAGCTTTCTTT.

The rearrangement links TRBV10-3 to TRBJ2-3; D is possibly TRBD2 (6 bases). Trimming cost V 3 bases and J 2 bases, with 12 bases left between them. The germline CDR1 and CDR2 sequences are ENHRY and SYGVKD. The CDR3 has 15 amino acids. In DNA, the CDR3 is TGTGCCATCAGTGATAGGCTAGCGACCACAGATACGCAGTATTTT. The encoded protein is CAISDRLATTDTQYF.

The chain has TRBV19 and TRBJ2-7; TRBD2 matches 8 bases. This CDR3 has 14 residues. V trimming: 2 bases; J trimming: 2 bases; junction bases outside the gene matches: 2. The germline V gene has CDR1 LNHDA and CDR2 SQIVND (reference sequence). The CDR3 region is CASSIREGAYEQYF. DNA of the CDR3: TGTGCCAGTAGTATACGGGAGGGAGCCTACGAGCAGTACTTC.

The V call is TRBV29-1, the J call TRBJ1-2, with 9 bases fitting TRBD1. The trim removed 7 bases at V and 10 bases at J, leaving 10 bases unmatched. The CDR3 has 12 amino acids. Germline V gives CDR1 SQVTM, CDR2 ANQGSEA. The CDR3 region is CSARDREDDYTF. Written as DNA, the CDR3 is TGCAGCGCCCGGGACAGGGAGGATGACTACACCTTC.

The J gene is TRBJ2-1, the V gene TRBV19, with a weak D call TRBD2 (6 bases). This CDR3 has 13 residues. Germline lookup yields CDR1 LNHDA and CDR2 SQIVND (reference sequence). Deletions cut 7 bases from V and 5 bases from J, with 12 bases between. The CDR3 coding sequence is TGTGCCAGTACCCCGGGACTCAACAATGAGCAGTTCTTC. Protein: CASTPGLNNEQFF.

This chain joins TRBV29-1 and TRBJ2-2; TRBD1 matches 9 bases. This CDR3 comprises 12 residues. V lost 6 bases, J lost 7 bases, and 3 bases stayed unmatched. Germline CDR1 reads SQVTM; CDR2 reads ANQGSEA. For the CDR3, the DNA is TGCAGCGTACAGGGGGCCGGCGGGGAGCTGTTTTTT. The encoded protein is CSVQGAGGELFF.

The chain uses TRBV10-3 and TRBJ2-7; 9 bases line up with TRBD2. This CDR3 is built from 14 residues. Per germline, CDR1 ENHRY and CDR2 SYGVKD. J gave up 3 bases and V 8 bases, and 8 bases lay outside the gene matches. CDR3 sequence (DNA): TGTGCCATCCGGGGGACTAGCTCCCTCTACGAGCAGTACTTC. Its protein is CAIRGTSSLYEQYF.

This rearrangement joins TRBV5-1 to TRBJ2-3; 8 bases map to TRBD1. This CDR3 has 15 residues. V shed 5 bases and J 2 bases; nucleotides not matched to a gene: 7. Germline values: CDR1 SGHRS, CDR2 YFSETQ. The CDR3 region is CASSMTGVITDTQYF. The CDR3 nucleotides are TGCGCCAGCAGTATGACAGGGGTGATCACAGATACGCAGTATTTT.

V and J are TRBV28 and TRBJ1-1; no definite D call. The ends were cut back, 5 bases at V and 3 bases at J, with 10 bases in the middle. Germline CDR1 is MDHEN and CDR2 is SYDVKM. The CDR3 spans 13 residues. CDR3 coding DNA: TGTGCCAGCAGTCCGACTTGGGACACTGAAGCTTTCTTT. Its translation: CASSPTWDTEAFF.

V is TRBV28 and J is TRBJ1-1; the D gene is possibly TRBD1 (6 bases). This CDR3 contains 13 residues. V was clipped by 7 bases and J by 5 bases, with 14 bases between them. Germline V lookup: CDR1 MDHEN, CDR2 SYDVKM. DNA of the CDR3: TGTGCCAGCATTATTACAGGGAGAACTGAAGCTTTCTTT. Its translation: CASIITGRTEAFF.

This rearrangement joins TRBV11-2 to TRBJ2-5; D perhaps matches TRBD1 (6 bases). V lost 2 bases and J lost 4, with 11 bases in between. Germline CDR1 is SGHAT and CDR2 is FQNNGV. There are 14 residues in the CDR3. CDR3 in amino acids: CASSLLFRGETQYF. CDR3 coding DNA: TGTGCCAGCAGCTTATTATTCAGGGGAGAGACCCAGTACTTC.

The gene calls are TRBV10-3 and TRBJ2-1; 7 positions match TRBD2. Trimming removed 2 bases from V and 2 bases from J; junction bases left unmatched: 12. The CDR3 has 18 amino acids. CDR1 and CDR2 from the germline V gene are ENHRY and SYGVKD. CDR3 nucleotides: TGTGCCATCAGTGAGCCTATACCCACCCGGGAGGCCTACAATGAGCAGTTCTTC. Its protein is CAISEPIPTREAYNEQFF.

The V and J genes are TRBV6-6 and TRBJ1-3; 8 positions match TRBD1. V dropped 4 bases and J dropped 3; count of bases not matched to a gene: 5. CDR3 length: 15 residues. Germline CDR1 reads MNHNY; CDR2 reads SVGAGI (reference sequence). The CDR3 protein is CASSSDRAIGNTIYF. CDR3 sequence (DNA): TGTGCCAGCAGTTCGGACAGGGCGATTGGAAACACCATATATTTT.

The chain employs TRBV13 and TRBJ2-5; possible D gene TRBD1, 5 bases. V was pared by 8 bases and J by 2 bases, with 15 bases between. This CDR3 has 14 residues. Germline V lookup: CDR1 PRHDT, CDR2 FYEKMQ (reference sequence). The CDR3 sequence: CASLMWGTQETQYF. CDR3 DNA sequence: TGTGCCAGCCTCATGTGGGGCACTCAAGAGACCCAGTACTTC.

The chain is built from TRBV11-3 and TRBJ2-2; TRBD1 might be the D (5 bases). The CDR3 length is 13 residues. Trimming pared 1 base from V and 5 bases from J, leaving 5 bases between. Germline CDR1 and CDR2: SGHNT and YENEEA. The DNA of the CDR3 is TGTGCCAGCAGCTTAGCAGGGACCGGGGAGCTGTTTTTT. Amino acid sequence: CASSLAGTGELFF.

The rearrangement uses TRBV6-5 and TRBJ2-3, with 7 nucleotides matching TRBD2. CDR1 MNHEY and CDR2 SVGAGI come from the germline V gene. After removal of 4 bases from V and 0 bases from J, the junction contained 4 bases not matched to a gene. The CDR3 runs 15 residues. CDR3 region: CASSWEGTSTDTQYF. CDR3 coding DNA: TGTGCCAGCAGTTGGGAGGGGACTAGCACAGATACGCAGTATTTT.

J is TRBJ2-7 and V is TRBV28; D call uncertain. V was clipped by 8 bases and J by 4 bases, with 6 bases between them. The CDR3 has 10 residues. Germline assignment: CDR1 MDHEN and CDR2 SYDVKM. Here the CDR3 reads CASGRYEQYF. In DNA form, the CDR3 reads TGTGCCAGCGGCAGATACGAGCAGTACTTC.